This TCR beta chain appears in the sequencing data of a study of neurological immune-mediated disorders (dated by TCRdb to between 2019 and 2020). Describing the broader study: Peripheral blood TCR-beta repertoires from patients with HTLV-I-associated myelopathy (HAM/TSP), patients with multiple sclerosis, and healthy controls were compared in the study using UMI-based sequencing. The cohort comprised roughly 65 subjects: roughly 14 HAM/TSP patients, 35 or so multiple sclerosis patients and around 20 healthy controls. Alongside PBMC samples, the set of 80 to 130 TCR-beta libraries contained longitudinal samples, technical triplicates, and paired CD4+ and CD8+ T-cell subsets that had been sorted. What the authors observed across the whole study: TCR clonal expansion was highest in HAM/TSP patients and lowest in MS patients, with MS patients falling below even healthy controls. Across subjects, expanded clones never shared an identical CDR3 amino acid sequence, which suggests that the TCR-beta repertoires in every group were private.

To synthesize cDNA, template-switch 5'RACE was performed with a primer carrying a 10-nucleotide random unique molecular identifier so that each TCR transcript was tagged. Every sequencing run covered 15-18 subjects and yielded more than 200 million TCR-beta sequences. The RNeasy kit was used to extract total RNA. TCR-beta VDJ regions were amplified with primers for the TCR constant region and the 5'RACE anchor, using the KAPA Real-time Library Amplification kit. Sample indexes and Illumina adaptors were added in a first PCR, after which library yield was increased in a second PCR. After Ampure bead purification, the TCR product of roughly 650 bp was size-selected on a 2% E-gel SizeSelection system. Before pooling, library quality was assessed on a Bioanalyzer, concentration was determined with Qubit, and library quantification was performed with the Kapa Library Quantification kit. Paired-end 2 x 150 bp sequencing of the libraries was performed on an Illumina HiSeq 2500. To increase sequence diversity, roughly 25-31% phiX was spiked into each library pool. As for the authors' bioinformatics: The quality-filtered reads were processed with the UMI-based MiGEC pipeline, whose error correction step removed more than 75% of the raw TCR sequences. IMGT germline references were used for aligning VDJ genes, and each clonotype was defined as a unique CDR3 amino acid sequence together with its V-J genes. Clonal expansion, Shannon diversity and CDR3 relatedness were evaluated with VDJtools (CalcPairwiseDistances, ClusterSamples), while phylogenetic trees were built in CLCbio workbench. Expanded clones were defined as having at least 8 unique UMIs, based on coefficient-of-variation modelling across technical triplicates. The public reads were quality trimmed at Q25 with fastp and then assembled into clones with MiXCR by TCRdb, keeping productive beta chains. Identical CDR3 proteins give one entry, which carries the most common genes and DNA. The V and J calls reflect TCRdb's pipeline rather than the authors' work. The sample records tens of thousands of distinct CDR3 sequences, approximately 14% of which are singletons. The ten largest clonotypes hold roughly a quarter of the sample.

Libraries from unsorted PBMCs were made from 2 million PBMCs kept in RNAlater at -80 degrees C until RNA extraction. PBMCs were separated from peripheral blood using Ficoll-Hypaque density gradient centrifugation and then cryopreserved in liquid nitrogen. Trimming leaves V shorter by 4 bases and J shorter by 0 bases, with the junction holding 7 bases beyond the gene matches. The CDR3 holds 15 amino acids from the cysteine to the valine. CDR3 DNA is the only sequence kept; it has 45 bases, read in frame from the first base. CDR1 is given as SGHNT and CDR2 as YYREEE, both from the germline V gene (reference sequence). This clonotype was detected many times. What antigen it recognizes has not been identified. Base quality data are lacking; no much larger clone is found one base away.

The receptor was isolated from a woman aged 45-65 years with HTLV-1-associated myelopathy (HAM/TSP). Here the chain combines TRBV5-4 and TRBJ2-7, with 7 junctional bases fitting TRBD1. The sample comprised PBMCs. In nucleotide form, the sequence is TGTGCCAGCAGCCGCGACAGGGATAGCTCCTACGAGCAGTACGTC. Its protein is CASSRDRDSSYEQYV.